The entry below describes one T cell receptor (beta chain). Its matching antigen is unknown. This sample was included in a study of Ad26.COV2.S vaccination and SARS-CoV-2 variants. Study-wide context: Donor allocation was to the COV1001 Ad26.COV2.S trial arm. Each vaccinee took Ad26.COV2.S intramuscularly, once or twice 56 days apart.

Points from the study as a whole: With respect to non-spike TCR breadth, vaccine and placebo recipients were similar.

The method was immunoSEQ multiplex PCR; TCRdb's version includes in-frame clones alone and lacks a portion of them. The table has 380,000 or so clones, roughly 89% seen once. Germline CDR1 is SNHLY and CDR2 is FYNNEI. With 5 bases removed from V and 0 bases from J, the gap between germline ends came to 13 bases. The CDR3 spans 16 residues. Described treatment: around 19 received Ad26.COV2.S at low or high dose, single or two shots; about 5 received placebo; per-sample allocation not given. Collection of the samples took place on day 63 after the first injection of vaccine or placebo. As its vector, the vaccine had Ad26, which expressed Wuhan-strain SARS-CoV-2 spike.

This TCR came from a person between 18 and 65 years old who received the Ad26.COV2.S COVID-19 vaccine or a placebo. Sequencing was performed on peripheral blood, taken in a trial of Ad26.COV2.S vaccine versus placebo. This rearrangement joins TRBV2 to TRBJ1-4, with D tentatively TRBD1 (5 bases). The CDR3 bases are TGTGCCAGCAGTCGACAGAAGAACACAACTAATGAAAAACTGTTTTTT. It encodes CASSRQKNTTNEKLFF.